This T cell receptor (beta chain) comes out of a study of CD8 T cells in ankylosing spondylitis. TCRdb reprocessed the 5' RACE reads via MiXCR and lists one record per CDR3 protein. The sample carries around 250,000 distinct CDR3 sequences, about 20% recorded once. V lost 0 bases to trimming and J lost 10 bases; unmatched junction nucleotides: 8. Germline lookup yields CDR1 LGHNA and CDR2 YNFKEQ. The CDR3 is 16 residues long. J is TRBJ2-1 and V is TRBV4-2; 11 positions agree with TRBD2. The specimen was blood, either unsorted or a sorted T cell fraction (not recorded which). The clonotype was recovered from a male donor with ankylosing spondylitis or in good health (not recorded which). CDR3 in DNA: TGTGCCAGCAGCCAAGACCGCCTAGCGGGAGGAGAGGAGCAGTTCTTC. Translated, it gives CASSQDRLAGGEEQFF.